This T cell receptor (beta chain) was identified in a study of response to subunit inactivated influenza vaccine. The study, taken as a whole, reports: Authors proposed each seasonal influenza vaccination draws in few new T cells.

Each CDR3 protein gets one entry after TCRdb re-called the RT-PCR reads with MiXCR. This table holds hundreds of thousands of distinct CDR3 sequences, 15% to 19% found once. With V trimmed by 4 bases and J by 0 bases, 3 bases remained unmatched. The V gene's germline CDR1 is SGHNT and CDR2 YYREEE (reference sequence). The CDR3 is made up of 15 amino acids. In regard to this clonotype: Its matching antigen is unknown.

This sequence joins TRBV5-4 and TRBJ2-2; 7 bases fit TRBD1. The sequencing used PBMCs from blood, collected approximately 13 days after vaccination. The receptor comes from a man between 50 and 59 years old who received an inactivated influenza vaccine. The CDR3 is CASSEGQTNTGELFF. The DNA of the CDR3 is TGTGCCAGCAGCGAGGGACAGACGAACACCGGGGAGCTGTTTTTT.